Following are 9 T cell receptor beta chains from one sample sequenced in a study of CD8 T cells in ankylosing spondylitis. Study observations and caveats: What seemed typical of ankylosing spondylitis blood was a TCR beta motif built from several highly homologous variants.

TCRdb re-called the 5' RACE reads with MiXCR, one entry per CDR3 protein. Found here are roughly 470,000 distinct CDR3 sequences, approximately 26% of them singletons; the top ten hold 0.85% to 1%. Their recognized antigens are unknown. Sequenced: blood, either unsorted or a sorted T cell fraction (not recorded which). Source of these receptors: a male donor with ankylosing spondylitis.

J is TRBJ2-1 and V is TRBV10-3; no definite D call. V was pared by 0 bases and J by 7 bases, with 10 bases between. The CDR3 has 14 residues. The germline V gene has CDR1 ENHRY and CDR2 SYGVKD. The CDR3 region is CAISESQFLNEQFF. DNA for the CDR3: TGTGCCATCAGTGAGTCCCAGTTTCTAAATGAGCAGTTCTTC.

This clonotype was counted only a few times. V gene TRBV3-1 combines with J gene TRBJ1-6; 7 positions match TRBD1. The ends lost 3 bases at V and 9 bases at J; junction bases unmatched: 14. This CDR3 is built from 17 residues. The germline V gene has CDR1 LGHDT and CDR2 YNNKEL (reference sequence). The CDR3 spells CASSHTSGPGGRSPLHF. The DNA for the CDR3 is TGTGCCAGCAGCCATACATCGGGACCAGGGGGGCGTTCACCCCTCCACTTT.

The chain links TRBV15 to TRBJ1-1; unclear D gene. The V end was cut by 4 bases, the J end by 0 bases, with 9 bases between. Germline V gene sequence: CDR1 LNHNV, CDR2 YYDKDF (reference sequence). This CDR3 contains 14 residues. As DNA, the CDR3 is TGTGCCACCAGCACCCTGGCGGTGAACACTGAAGCTTTCTTT. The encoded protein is CATSTLAVNTEAFF.

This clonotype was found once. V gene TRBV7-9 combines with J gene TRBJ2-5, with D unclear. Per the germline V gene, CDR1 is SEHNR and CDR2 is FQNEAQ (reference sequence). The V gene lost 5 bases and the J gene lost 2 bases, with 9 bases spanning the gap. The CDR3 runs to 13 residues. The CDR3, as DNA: TGTGCCAGCAGCCAGACCATACAAGAGACCCAGTACTTC. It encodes CASSQTIQETQYF. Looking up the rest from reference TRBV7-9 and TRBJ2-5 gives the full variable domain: DTGVSQNPRHKITKRGQNVTFRCDPISEHNRLYWYRQTLGQGPEFLTYFQNEAQLEKSRLLSDRFSAERPKGSFSTLEIQRTEQGDSAMYLCASSQTIQETQYFGPGTRLLVL.

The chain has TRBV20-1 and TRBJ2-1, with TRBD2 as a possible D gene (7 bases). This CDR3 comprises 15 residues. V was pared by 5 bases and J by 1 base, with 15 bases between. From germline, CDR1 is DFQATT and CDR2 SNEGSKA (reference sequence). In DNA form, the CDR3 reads TGCAGTGCTCGGGACGCGGGGGCGTCCTACAATGAGCAGTTCTTC. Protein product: CSARDAGASYNEQFF.

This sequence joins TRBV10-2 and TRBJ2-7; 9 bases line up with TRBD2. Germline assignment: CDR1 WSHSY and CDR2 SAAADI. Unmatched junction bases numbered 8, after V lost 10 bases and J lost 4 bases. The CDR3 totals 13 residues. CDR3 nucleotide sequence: TGCGCCACCGCCCGGACTAGCGAATACGAGCAGTACGTC. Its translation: CATARTSEYEQYV.

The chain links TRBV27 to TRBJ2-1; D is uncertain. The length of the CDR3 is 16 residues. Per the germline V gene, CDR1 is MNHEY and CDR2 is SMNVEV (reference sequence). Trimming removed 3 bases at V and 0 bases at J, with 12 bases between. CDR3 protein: CASSFSDTYSYNEQFF. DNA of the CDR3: TGTGCCAGCAGTTTTTCCGACACCTACTCCTACAATGAGCAGTTCTTC.

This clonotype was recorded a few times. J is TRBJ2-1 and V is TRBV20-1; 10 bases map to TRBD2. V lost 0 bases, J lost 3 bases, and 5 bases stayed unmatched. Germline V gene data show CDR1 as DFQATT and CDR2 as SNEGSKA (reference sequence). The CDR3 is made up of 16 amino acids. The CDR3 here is CSARDQSSGSYNEQFF. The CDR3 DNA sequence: TGCAGTGCTAGAGATCAGTCTAGCGGGAGCTACAATGAGCAGTTCTTC.

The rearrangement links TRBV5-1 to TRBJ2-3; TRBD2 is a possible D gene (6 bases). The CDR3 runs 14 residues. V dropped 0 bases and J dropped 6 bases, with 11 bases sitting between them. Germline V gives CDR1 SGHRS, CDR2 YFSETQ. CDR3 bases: TGCGCCAGCAGCTTGGGGGGGGTTTTGGATACGCAGTATTTT. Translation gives CASSLGGVLDTQYF. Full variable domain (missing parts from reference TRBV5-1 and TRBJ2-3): KAGVTQTPRYLIKTRGQQVTLSCSPISGHRSVSWYQQTPGQGLQFLFEYFSETQRNKGNFPGRFSGRQFSNSRSEMNVSTLELGDSALYLCASSLGGVLDTQYFGPGTRLTVL.